Listed below are T cell receptor beta chains from one sample, sequenced in a study of CD8+ T cells in alopecia areata. Profiled with immunoSEQ multiplex PCR; TCRdb holds only in-frame clones, not every one. The sample holds 120,000 to 150,000 clones; roughly 48% are singletons and the top ten take about 6.4%. Material: CD4+ T cells sorted from blood. These receptors were collected from a human donor with alopecia areata. Each CDR3 is given with its conserved first and last residue. A D gene is named only where the DNA matches it firmly. The listing skips clone size in some rows; elsewhere it reads once, few, many or a size class.

abundance: NA; d_gene: NA; j_gene: TRBJ2-2; v_gene: TRBV7-2; len: 16; CDR3aa: CASSLASGSGTGELFF; CDR3nt: TGTGCCAGCAGCTTAGCGTCGGGGTCCGGTACCGGGGAGCTGTTTTTT
abundance: few; d_gene: NA; j_gene: TRBJ1-1; v_gene: TRBV6-1; len: 13; CDR3aa: CASSESLNTEAFF; CDR3nt: TGTGCCAGCAGTGAAAGTTTGAACACTGAAGCTTTCTTT
abundance: few; d_gene: NA; j_gene: TRBJ1-1; v_gene: TRBV29-1; len: 14; CDR3aa: CSVKFRGMNTEAFF; CDR3nt: TGCAGCGTAAAGTTCAGGGGAATGAACACTGAAGCTTTCTTT
abundance: once; d_gene: NA; j_gene: TRBJ2-5; v_gene: TRBV5-1; len: 16; CDR3aa: CASSLDSAGPRETQYF; CDR3nt: TGCGCCAGCAGCTTGGATTCGGCAGGCCCCAGGGAGACCCAGTACTTC
abundance: NA; d_gene: TRBD2; j_gene: TRBJ2-4; v_gene: TRBV19; len: 19; CDR3aa: CASSIDTRLAGVAKNIQYF; CDR3nt: TGTGCCAGTAGTATAGATACGAGACTAGCGGGAGTCGCCAAAAACATTCAGTACTTC
abundance: NA; d_gene: NA; j_gene: TRBJ1-1; v_gene: TRBV29-1; len: 12; CDR3aa: CSVDSLGTEAFF; CDR3nt: TGCAGCGTTGACTCTTTGGGCACTGAAGCTTTCTTT
abundance: few; d_gene: NA; j_gene: TRBJ1-2; v_gene: TRBV7-8; len: 15; CDR3aa: CASSTKDRKDYGYTF; CDR3nt: TGTGCCAGCAGCACCAAGGACCGAAAAGACTATGGCTACACCTTC
abundance: NA; d_gene: TRBD2; j_gene: TRBJ2-1; v_gene: TRBV2; len: 15; CDR3aa: CASSETGGPNNEQFF; CDR3nt: TGTGCCAGCAGTGAAACGGGAGGGCCCAACAATGAGCAGTTCTTC
abundance: few; d_gene: TRBD2; j_gene: TRBJ2-7; v_gene: TRBV9; len: 15; CDR3aa: CASSPVPSGRDEQYF; CDR3nt: TGTGCCAGCAGCCCCGTCCCTAGCGGGAGGGACGAGCAGTACTTC
abundance: NA; d_gene: NA; j_gene: TRBJ2-2; v_gene: TRBV5-1; len: 19; CDR3aa: CASSLARSGAVTGTGELFF; CDR3nt: TGCGCCAGCAGCTTGGCAAGAAGCGGGGCCGTAACAGGGACCGGGGAGCTGTTTTTT
abundance: NA; d_gene: TRBD2; j_gene: TRBJ2-7; v_gene: TRBV18; len: 15; CDR3aa: CATAPREREVREQYF; CDR3nt: TGTGCCACCGCACCCCGAGAGCGGGAGGTTCGAGAGCAGTACTTC
abundance: few; d_gene: NA; j_gene: TRBJ2-1; v_gene: TRBV30; len: 15; CDR3aa: CAWSVSSPPYNEQFF; CDR3nt: TGTGCCTGGAGTGTCAGTAGCCCCCCCTACAATGAGCAGTTCTTC
abundance: NA; d_gene: NA; j_gene: TRBJ1-1; v_gene: TRBV4-1; len: 15; CDR3aa: CASSQSGGMNTEAFF; CDR3nt: TGCGCCAGCAGCCAATCAGGAGGCATGAACACTGAAGCTTTCTTT
abundance: few; d_gene: TRBD2; j_gene: TRBJ2-1; v_gene: TRBV5-4; len: 15; CDR3aa: CASSQSGSSYNEQFF; CDR3nt: TGTGCCAGCAGCCAAAGCGGGAGCTCCTACAATGAGCAGTTCTTC
abundance: few; d_gene: NA; j_gene: TRBJ1-5; v_gene: TRBV29-1; len: 13; CDR3aa: CSVVLNSNQPQHF; CDR3nt: TGCAGCGTTGTGCTTAATAGCAATCAGCCCCAGCATTTT
abundance: few; d_gene: NA; j_gene: TRBJ1-2; v_gene: TRBV29-1; len: 13; CDR3aa: CSVEQGPNYGYTF; CDR3nt: TGCAGCGTTGAACAGGGCCCTAACTATGGCTACACCTTC
abundance: NA; d_gene: NA; j_gene: TRBJ2-5; v_gene: TRBV5-1; len: 11; CDR3aa: CASGRQETQYF; CDR3nt: TGCGCCAGCGGGCGGCAAGAGACCCAGTACTTC
abundance: NA; d_gene: NA; j_gene: TRBJ2-5; v_gene: TRBV5-1; len: 16; CDR3aa: CASSAGLKVGQETQYF; CDR3nt: TGCGCCAGCAGCGCGGGACTTAAGGTGGGACAAGAGACCCAGTACTTC
abundance: once; d_gene: NA; j_gene: TRBJ2-7; v_gene: TRBV19; len: 11; CDR3aa: CATYRNYEQYF; CDR3nt: TGTGCCACTTACAGGAACTACGAGCAGTACTTC
abundance: NA; d_gene: NA; j_gene: TRBJ2-2; v_gene: TRBV27; len: 17; CDR3aa: CASSLSSGRGLTGELFF; CDR3nt: TGTGCCAGCAGTTTATCGAGCGGTCGAGGGCTCACCGGGGAGCTGTTTTTT
abundance: few; d_gene: NA; j_gene: TRBJ1-2; v_gene: TRBV5-1; len: 15; CDR3aa: CASSLVVQPNYGYTF; CDR3nt: TGCGCCAGCAGCTTGGTTGTGCAGCCTAACTATGGCTACACCTTC
abundance: NA; d_gene: NA; j_gene: TRBJ1-1; v_gene: TRBV6-5; len: 14; CDR3aa: CASSLDSGIPEAFF; CDR3nt: TGTGCCAGCAGTTTGGATTCAGGGATCCCTGAAGCTTTCTTT
abundance: many; d_gene: NA; j_gene: TRBJ2-4; v_gene: TRBV7-2; len: 11; CDR3aa: CASSPLRIQYF; CDR3nt: TGTGCCAGCAGCCCCTTGCGGATTCAGTACTTC
abundance: NA; d_gene: TRBD2; j_gene: TRBJ2-7; v_gene: TRBV29-1; len: 16; CDR3aa: CSVAGTSGPGGYEQYF; CDR3nt: TGCAGCGTTGCCGGGACTAGCGGACCAGGGGGCTACGAGCAGTACTTC
abundance: NA; d_gene: NA; j_gene: TRBJ2-1; v_gene: TRBV28; len: 13; CDR3aa: CASSSPGRNEQFF; CDR3nt: TGTGCCAGCAGTAGCCCGGGGCGCAATGAGCAGTTCTTC
abundance: NA; d_gene: NA; j_gene: TRBJ2-1; v_gene: TRBV29-1; len: 12; CDR3aa: CSASRDWDEQFF; CDR3nt: TGCAGCGCCTCTAGAGACTGGGATGAGCAGTTCTTC
abundance: NA; d_gene: TRBD1; j_gene: TRBJ1-5; v_gene: TRBV7-9; len: 16; CDR3aa: CASSLAVTGGNQPQHF; CDR3nt: TGTGCCAGCAGCTTAGCGGTGACAGGGGGGAATCAGCCCCAGCATTTT
abundance: few; d_gene: TRBD2; j_gene: TRBJ2-3; v_gene: TRBV28; len: 18; CDR3aa: CASSLAGLAGVTTDTQYF; CDR3nt: TGTGCCAGCAGTTTGGCGGGACTAGCGGGAGTAACCACAGATACGCAGTATTTT
abundance: few; d_gene: NA; j_gene: TRBJ1-2; v_gene: TRBV11-2; len: 15; CDR3aa: CASSPLKGKDYGYTF; CDR3nt: TGTGCCAGCAGCCCTCTTAAAGGAAAGGACTATGGCTACACCTTC
abundance: NA; d_gene: TRBD2; j_gene: TRBJ2-7; v_gene: TRBV4-2; len: 16; CDR3aa: CASSQDGGRSSYEQYF; CDR3nt: TGTGCCAGCAGCCAAGACGGCGGGAGATCATCCTACGAGCAGTACTTC
abundance: NA; d_gene: NA; j_gene: TRBJ2-3; v_gene: TRBV29-1; len: 11; CDR3aa: CTSRGGDTQYF; CDR3nt: TGCACCTCCCGAGGGGGAGATACGCAGTATTTT
abundance: NA; d_gene: TRBD2; j_gene: TRBJ2-1; v_gene: TRBV30; len: 15; CDR3aa: CAWSPGLAGYNEQFF; CDR3nt: TGTGCCTGGAGTCCCGGACTAGCGGGGTACAATGAGCAGTTCTTC
abundance: few; d_gene: TRBD2; j_gene: TRBJ2-3; v_gene: TRBV29-1; len: 14; CDR3aa: CSVETSGSTDTQYF; CDR3nt: TGCAGCGTCGAGACTAGCGGGAGCACAGATACGCAGTATTTT
abundance: few; d_gene: TRBD2; j_gene: TRBJ2-1; v_gene: TRBV9; len: 15; CDR3aa: CASSLVAGGPAEQFF; CDR3nt: TGTGCCAGCAGCTTAGTGGCGGGAGGGCCAGCTGAGCAGTTCTTC
abundance: NA; d_gene: TRBD2; j_gene: TRBJ2-7; v_gene: TRBV14; len: 12; CDR3aa: CASRTSGHEQYF; CDR3nt: TGTGCCAGCAGAACTAGCGGGCACGAGCAGTACTTC
abundance: few; d_gene: NA; j_gene: TRBJ2-1; v_gene: TRBV5-1; len: 14; CDR3aa: CASSSWGDAAEQFF; CDR3nt: TGCGCCAGCAGCTCGTGGGGGGATGCTGCTGAGCAGTTCTTC
abundance: few; d_gene: TRBD2; j_gene: TRBJ2-1; v_gene: TRBV29-1; len: 17; CDR3aa: CSVLGGLAGVLYNEQFF; CDR3nt: TGCAGCGTCCTTGGGGGGTTGGCGGGGGTACTCTACAATGAGCAGTTCTTC
abundance: NA; d_gene: NA; j_gene: TRBJ2-7; v_gene: TRBV10-2; len: 12; CDR3aa: CASSETAGLQYF; CDR3nt: TGCGCCAGCAGTGAGACGGCCGGTCTGCAGTACTTC
abundance: NA; d_gene: NA; j_gene: TRBJ1-1; v_gene: TRBV5-1; len: 14; CDR3aa: CASSLGHPNTEAFF; CDR3nt: TGCGCCAGCAGCTTGGGCCACCCGAACACTGAAGCTTTCTTT
abundance: NA; d_gene: NA; j_gene: TRBJ1-2; v_gene: TRBV28; len: 12; CDR3aa: CASSWLNYGYTF; CDR3nt: TGTGCCAGCAGTTGGCTTAACTATGGCTACACCTTC
abundance: NA; d_gene: TRBD2; j_gene: TRBJ2-2; v_gene: TRBV9; len: 13; CDR3aa: CASRTSGTGELFF; CDR3nt: TGTGCCAGCAGGACTAGCGGTACCGGGGAGCTGTTTTTT
abundance: NA; d_gene: TRBD2; j_gene: TRBJ2-1; v_gene: TRBV30; len: 14; CDR3aa: CAWSRNSGRDEQFF; CDR3nt: TGTGCCTGGAGTCGCAATAGCGGGAGAGATGAGCAGTTCTTC
abundance: few; d_gene: NA; j_gene: TRBJ2-1; v_gene: TRBV7-8; len: 14; CDR3aa: CASSLGGSYNEQFF; CDR3nt: TGTGCCAGCAGCTTAGGGGGCTCCTACAATGAGCAGTTCTTC